What follows are 19 T cell receptor beta chains derived from one specimen sequenced in a study of vaccination and CD4 T cells after COVID-19. Treatment denoted: approximately 10-day PBMC culture with coronavirus spike peptide pools or control peptides (ViraFEST assay). Cultured CD4+ T cell DNA was sequenced using the Oncomine TCR Beta short-read assay. TCRdb reprocessed the PCR reads with MiXCR, giving one entry per CDR3 protein. The sample lists about 12,000 distinct CDR3 sequences; 45% to 55% were seen once. These receptors have no identified antigens. Sequencing was performed on CD4+ T cells from blood, cultured in vitro. The source of these receptors is a human donor who had recovered from COVID-19.

This clonotype is categorized as medium-sized. The chain links TRBV18 to TRBJ2-1; TRBD2 matches 10 bases. Germline values: CDR1 KGHSH, CDR2 LQKENI. The CDR3 totals 15 residues. V shed 4 bases, J shed 10 bases, and the junction held 10 bases outside the gene matches. The CDR3 coding sequence is TGTGCCAGCTCACTTGGACTAGCGGTATTTGGAGAGCAGTTCTTC. Its protein is CASSLGLAVFGEQFF.

This sequence joins TRBV5-1 and TRBJ2-7; no clear D. This CDR3 region has 14 residues. Germline CDR1 and CDR2: SGHRS and YFSETQ. The germline V and J ends were trimmed by 4 bases and 1 base, with 12 bases remaining between them. This CDR3 is CASSPLLGSYEQYF. CDR3 sequence (DNA): TGCGCCAGCAGCCCGTTGCTGGGTTCCTACGAGCAGTACTTC.

The rearrangement joins TRBV7-9 to TRBJ2-1, with D tentatively TRBD2 (6 bases). This CDR3 contains 15 residues. The V and J ends lost 5 bases and 4 bases respectively, with 15 bases between them. Germline CDR1 SEHNR, CDR2 FQNEAQ (reference sequence). CDR3 residues: CASSPRDSPYNEQFF. DNA of the CDR3: TGTGCCAGCAGCCCCCGGGACTCGCCATACAATGAGCAGTTCTTC.

The sample holds a few counts of this clonotype. The chain couples TRBV6-1 to TRBJ1-5, with D perhaps matching TRBD1 (5 bases). Germline CDR1 is MNHNS and CDR2 is SASEGT. Trimming pared 3 bases from V and 4 bases from J, leaving 13 bases between. There are 15 residues in the CDR3. CDR3: CASSEYGGYNQPQHF. CDR3 bases: TGTGCCAGCAGTGAGTATGGGGGGTATAATCAGCCCCAGCATTTT.

This chain connects TRBV28 to TRBJ2-7; 9 nucleotides match TRBD1. With 5 bases clipped from V and 0 bases from J, the junction kept 8 bases outside the gene matches. The CDR3 totals 16 residues. The germline CDR1 and CDR2 sequences are MDHEN and SYDVKM. CDR3 in amino acids: CASSARTGDVSYEQYF. CDR3 sequence (DNA): TGTGCCAGCAGTGCCCGGACAGGGGACGTCTCCTACGAGCAGTACTTC.

The rearrangement uses TRBV6-1 and TRBJ1-5, with unresolved D. This CDR3 has 12 amino acids. Germline V gene lookup returns CDR1 MNHNS and CDR2 SASEGT. The V end was cut by 6 bases, the J end by 4 bases, with 7 bases between. The CDR3 is CASRSGNQPQHF. In nucleotides, the CDR3 is TGTGCCAGCAGATCGGGTAATCAGCCCCAGCATTTT.

This sequence joins TRBV6-1 and TRBJ1-2; a weak D match, TRBD1 (5 bases). Germline lookup yields CDR1 MNHNS and CDR2 SASEGT. This CDR3 region has 14 residues. V lost 7 bases and J 4 bases, leaving 16 bases between the germline ends. CDR3 sequence (DNA): TGTGCCAGCACCCTCCGGGACGGAGCCTATGGCTACACCTTC. This encodes CASTLRDGAYGYTF.

This chain links TRBV7-8 with TRBJ2-7; possibly TRBD2 for D (5 bases). CDR1 is SGHVS, CDR2 FQNEAQ, per germline. Trimming removed 1 base at V and 7 bases at J, with 17 bases between. This CDR3 comprises 15 residues. In nucleotides, the CDR3 is TGTGCCAGCAGCTTAGGAGGGTCCACGAGTCGGGAGCAGTACTTC. Translating gives CASSLGGSTSREQYF.

This clonotype was seen a few times. The chain is built from TRBV19 and TRBJ1-1; D ambiguous. Trimming took off 0 bases at V and 3 bases at J, with 11 bases between the two ends. Germline CDR1 and CDR2: LNHDA and SQIVND (reference sequence). The CDR3 covers 15 residues. The CDR3 DNA reads as TGTGCCAGTAGTATAGATGTCGCAGGCTACACTGAAGCTTTCTTT. As protein: CASSIDVAGYTEAFF.

This sequence joins TRBV7-3 and TRBJ2-2, with 10 bases identical to TRBD1. Germline-derived CDR1 and CDR2 are SGHTA and FQGTGA. The CDR3 loop spans 18 amino acids. Unmatched junction bases numbered 12, after V lost 0 bases and J lost 8 bases. For the CDR3, the DNA is TGTGCCAGCAGCTTAACTGGCGCGGGGACAGGGGAATCTGGGGAGCTGTTTTTT. Its protein is CASSLTGAGTGESGELFF.

The J gene is TRBJ2-2, the V gene TRBV7-9; possible D gene TRBD2, 6 bases. V gave up 4 bases and J gave up 8 bases, with 20 bases separating them. In germline, CDR1 is SEHNR, CDR2 FQNEAQ (reference sequence). The CDR3 is 16 amino acids. The CDR3: CASSSAGPIERGELFF. The CDR3 nucleotides read TGTGCCAGCAGCTCGGCGGGACCTATTGAAAGGGGGGAGCTGTTTTTT.

The chain has TRBV7-9 and TRBJ1-6; no definite D call. V dropped 5 bases and J dropped 6 bases, with 11 bases sitting between them. The CDR3 runs to 14 residues. Germline CDR1 SEHNR, CDR2 FQNEAQ (reference sequence). The chain's CDR3 is CASSLTVINSPLHF. In DNA, the CDR3 is TGTGCCAGCAGCCTGACGGTGATTAATTCACCCCTCCACTTT.

J is TRBJ2-5 and V is TRBV25-1; 16 bases align to TRBD2. V was pared by 4 bases and J by 0 bases, with 2 bases of the junction left unmatched. The CDR3 consists of 17 residues. CDR1 and CDR2 (germline): MGHDK, SYGVNS. CDR3 residues: CASSGGLAGGNQETQYF. As DNA, the CDR3 is TGTGCCAGCAGTGGGGGACTAGCGGGAGGGAACCAAGAGACCCAGTACTTC.

The chain is built from TRBV15 and TRBJ2-3, with D possibly matching TRBD2 (6 bases). Trimming removed 1 base from V and 6 bases from J, with 17 bases in between. The CDR3 contains 16 residues. Germline lookup yields CDR1 LNHNV and CDR2 YYDKDF (reference sequence). The CDR3, as DNA: TGTGCCACCAGCAGAGCGCGACTAGGTGGATACGATACGCAGTATTTT. It codes for CATSRARLGGYDTQYF.

The chain combines TRBV20-1 with TRBJ1-2; 10 bases match TRBD1. V dropped 0 bases and J dropped 6; count of bases not matched to a gene: 10. Looked up from germline, CDR1 is DFQATT and CDR2 is SNEGSKA (reference sequence). The CDR3 has 16 residues. This CDR3 reads CSARDSATGGADGYTF. The CDR3 DNA follows: TGCAGTGCTAGAGATAGTGCGACAGGGGGCGCGGATGGCTACACCTTC.

V usage is TRBV7-9 and J usage is TRBJ2-1; 8 bases match TRBD2. Germline CDR1 and CDR2: SEHNR and FQNEAQ (reference sequence). Trimming cost V 5 bases and J 4 bases; bases outside gene matches: 10. CDR3 length: 16 residues. The CDR3 is CASSIIGRGIYNEQFF. In DNA, the CDR3 is TGTGCCAGCAGCATTATCGGGAGGGGAATATACAATGAGCAGTTCTTC.

This clonotype has more than one count but fewer than ten. V usage is TRBV27 and J usage is TRBJ2-5, with 11 bases fitting TRBD2. J gave up 8 bases and V 5 bases, and 7 bases lay outside the gene matches. The CDR3 is 14 amino acids. Germline CDR1 and CDR2: MNHEY and SMNVEV (reference sequence). The DNA for the CDR3 is TGTGCCAGCAGTCCCTGGACTAGCGGGTCTACCCAGTACTTC. Amino acids: CASSPWTSGSTQYF.

In this sample, this clonotype turned up a few times. The rearrangement joins TRBV24-1 to TRBJ2-7; possibly TRBD2 for D (6 bases). V lost 5 bases, J lost 7 bases, and 17 bases lay in between. The CDR3 spans 14 residues. Germline V gives CDR1 KGHDR, CDR2 SFDVKD. CDR3 bases: TGTGCCACCAGTGTGGACGGGACTCTACGAGAGCAGTACTTC. Translating it yields CATSVDGTLREQYF.

The genes are TRBV28 and TRBJ2-1, with D possibly being TRBD2 (7 bases). Per the germline V gene, CDR1 is MDHEN and CDR2 is SYDVKM. The CDR3 spans 14 residues. Trimming left V 5 bases short and J 9 bases short, with 17 bases between. The chain's CDR3 is CASSPLGGGIEQFF. The CDR3 DNA reads TGTGCCAGCAGTCCTCTAGGGGGGGGGATTGAGCAGTTCTTC.